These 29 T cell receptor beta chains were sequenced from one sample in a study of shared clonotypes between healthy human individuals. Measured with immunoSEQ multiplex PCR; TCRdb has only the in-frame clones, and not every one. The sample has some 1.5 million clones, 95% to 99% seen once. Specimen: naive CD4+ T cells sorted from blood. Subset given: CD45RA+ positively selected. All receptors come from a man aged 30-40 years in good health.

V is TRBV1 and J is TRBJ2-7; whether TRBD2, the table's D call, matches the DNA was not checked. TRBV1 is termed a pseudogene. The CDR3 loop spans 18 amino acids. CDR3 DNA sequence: TGCACCAGCAGCCAGGGCGGGAGCGTTAAAAGACGGTGTGACGAGCAGTACTTC. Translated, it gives CTSSQGGSVKRRCDEQYF.

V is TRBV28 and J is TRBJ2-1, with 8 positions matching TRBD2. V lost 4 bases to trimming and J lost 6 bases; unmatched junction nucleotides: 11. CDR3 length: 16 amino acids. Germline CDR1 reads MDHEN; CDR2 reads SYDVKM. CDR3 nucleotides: TGTGCCAGCAGTTCCCCTACTACTGCGGGGGGCAATGAGCAGTTCTTC. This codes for CASSSPTTAGGNEQFF.

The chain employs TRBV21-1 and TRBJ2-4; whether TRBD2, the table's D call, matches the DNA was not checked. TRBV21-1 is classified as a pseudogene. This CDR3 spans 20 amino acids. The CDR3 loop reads CASSTTGTSGRRYGKNIQYF. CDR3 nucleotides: TGTGCCAGCAGCACCACCGGGACTAGCGGGAGAAGATATGGCAAAAACATTCAGTACTTC.

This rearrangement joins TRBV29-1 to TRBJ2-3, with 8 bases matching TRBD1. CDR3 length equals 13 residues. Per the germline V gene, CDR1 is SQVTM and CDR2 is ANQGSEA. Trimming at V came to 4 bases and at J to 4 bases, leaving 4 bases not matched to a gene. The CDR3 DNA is TGCAGCGTTGCAGGGGGCGACCCAGATACGCAGTATTTT. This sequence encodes CSVAGGDPDTQYF.

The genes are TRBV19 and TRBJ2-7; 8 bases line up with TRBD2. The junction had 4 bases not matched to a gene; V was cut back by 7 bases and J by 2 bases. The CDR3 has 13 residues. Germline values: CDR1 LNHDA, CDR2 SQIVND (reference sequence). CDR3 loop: CASTGTSPYEQYF. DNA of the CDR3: TGTGCCAGTACCGGGACTAGTCCCTACGAGCAGTACTTC.

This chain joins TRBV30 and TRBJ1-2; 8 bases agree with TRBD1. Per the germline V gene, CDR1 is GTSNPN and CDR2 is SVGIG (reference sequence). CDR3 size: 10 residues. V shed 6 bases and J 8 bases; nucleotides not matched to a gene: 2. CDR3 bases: TGTGCCTGCAGGGGGCTGGGCTACACCTTC. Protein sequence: CACRGLGYTF.

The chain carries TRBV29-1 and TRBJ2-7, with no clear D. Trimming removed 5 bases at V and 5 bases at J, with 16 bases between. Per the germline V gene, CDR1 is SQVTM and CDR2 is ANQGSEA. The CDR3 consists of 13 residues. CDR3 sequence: CSVFPGPRDEQYF. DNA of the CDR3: TGCAGCGTTTTCCCCGGGCCCCGGGACGAGCAGTACTTC.

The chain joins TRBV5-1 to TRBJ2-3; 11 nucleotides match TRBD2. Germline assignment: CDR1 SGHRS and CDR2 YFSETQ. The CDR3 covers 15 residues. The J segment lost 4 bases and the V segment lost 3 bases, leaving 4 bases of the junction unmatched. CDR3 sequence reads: CASSSGSGRADTQYF. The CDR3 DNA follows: TGCGCCAGCAGCTCCGGTAGCGGGAGGGCAGATACGCAGTATTTT.

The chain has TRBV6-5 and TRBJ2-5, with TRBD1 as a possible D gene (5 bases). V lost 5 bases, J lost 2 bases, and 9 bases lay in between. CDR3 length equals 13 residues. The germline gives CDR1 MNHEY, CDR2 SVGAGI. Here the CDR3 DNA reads TGTGCCAGCAGTCGGCGACAGCAAGAGACCCAGTACTTC. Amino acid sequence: CASSRRQQETQYF.

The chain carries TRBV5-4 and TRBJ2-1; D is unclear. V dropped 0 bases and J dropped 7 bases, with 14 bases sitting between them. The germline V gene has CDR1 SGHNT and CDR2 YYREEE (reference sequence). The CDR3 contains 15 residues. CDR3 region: CASSLAGGQENEQFF. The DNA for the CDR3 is TGTGCCAGCAGCTTGGCGGGCGGTCAGGAGAATGAGCAGTTCTTC.

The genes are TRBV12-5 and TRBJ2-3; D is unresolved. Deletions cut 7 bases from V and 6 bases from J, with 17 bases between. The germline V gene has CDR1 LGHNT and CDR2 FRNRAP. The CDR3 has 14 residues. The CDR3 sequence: CASAPPGPADTQYF. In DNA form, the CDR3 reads TGTGCTAGTGCCCCGCCGGGCCCAGCGGATACGCAGTATTTT.

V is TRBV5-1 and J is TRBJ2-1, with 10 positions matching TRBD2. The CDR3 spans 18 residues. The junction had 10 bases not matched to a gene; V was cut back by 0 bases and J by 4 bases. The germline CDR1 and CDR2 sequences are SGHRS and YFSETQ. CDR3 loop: CASSLARTAGGVYNEQFF. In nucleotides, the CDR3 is TGCGCCAGCAGCTTGGCTCGAACAGCGGGAGGGGTATACAATGAGCAGTTCTTC.

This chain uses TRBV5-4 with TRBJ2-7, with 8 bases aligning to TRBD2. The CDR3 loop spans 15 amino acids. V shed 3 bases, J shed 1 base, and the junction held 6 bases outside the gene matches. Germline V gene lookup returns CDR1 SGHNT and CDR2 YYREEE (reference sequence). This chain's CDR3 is CASSSSTSASYEQYF. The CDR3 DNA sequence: TGTGCCAGCAGCTCCTCGACTAGCGCTTCCTACGAGCAGTACTTC.

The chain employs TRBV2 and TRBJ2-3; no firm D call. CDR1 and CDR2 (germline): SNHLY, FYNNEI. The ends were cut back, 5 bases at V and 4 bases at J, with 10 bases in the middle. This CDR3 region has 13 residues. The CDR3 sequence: CASSQEFSDTQYF. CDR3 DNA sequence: TGTGCCAGCAGTCAGGAGTTCTCAGATACGCAGTATTTT. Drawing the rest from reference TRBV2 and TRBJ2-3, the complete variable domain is EPEVTQTPSHQVTQMGQEVILRCVPISNHLYFYWYRQILGQKVEFLVSFYNNEISEKSEIFDDQFSVERPDGSNFTLKIRSTKLEDSAMYFCASSQEFSDTQYFGPGTRLTVL.

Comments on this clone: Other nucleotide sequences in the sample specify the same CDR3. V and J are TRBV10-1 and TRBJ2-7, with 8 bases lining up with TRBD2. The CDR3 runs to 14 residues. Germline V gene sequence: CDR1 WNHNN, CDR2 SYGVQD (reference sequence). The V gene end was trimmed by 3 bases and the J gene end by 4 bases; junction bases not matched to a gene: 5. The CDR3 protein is CASSDSGRGYEQYF. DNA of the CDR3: TGCGCCAGCAGTGACAGCGGGAGAGGGTACGAGCAGTACTTC.

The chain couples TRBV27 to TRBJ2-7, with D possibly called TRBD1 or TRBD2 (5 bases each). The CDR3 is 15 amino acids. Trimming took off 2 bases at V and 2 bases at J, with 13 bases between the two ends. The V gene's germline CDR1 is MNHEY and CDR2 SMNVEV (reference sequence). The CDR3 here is CASSLRGRIAYEQYF. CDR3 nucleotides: TGTGCCAGCAGTTTACGGGGCCGCATAGCCTACGAGCAGTACTTC.

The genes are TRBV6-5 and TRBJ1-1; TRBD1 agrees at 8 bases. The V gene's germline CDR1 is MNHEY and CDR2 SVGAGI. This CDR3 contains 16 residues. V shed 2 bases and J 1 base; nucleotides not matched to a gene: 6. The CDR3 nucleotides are TGTGCCAGCAGTTACACCCCAGGGGGCGGGAACACTGAAGCTTTCTTT. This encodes CASSYTPGGGNTEAFF.

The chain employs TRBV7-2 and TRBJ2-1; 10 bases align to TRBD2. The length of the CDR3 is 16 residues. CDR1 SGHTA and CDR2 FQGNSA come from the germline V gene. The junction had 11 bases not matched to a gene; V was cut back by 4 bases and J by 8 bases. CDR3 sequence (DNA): TGTGCCAGCAGCTCCTCTAGCGGGAGCACTTTATATGAGCAGTTCTTC. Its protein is CASSSSSGSTLYEQFF.

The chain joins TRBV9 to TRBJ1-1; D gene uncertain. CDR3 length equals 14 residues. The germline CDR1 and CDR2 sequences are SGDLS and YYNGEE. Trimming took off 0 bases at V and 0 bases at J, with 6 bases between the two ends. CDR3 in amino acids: CASSVALLNTEAFF. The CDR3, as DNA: TGTGCCAGCAGCGTAGCTCTGTTGAACACTGAAGCTTTCTTT.

The CDR3 reads CASSPGTSGSSSYEQYF. The DNA for the CDR3 is TGTGCCAGCAGCCCGGGGACTAGCGGGAGCTCCTCCTACGAGCAGTACTTC. The chain joins TRBV7-9 to TRBJ2-7, with 14 nucleotides matching TRBD2. V dropped 5 bases and J dropped 0; count of bases not matched to a gene: 6. Looked up from germline, CDR1 is SEHNR and CDR2 is FQNEAQ (reference sequence). CDR3 length: 17 residues. The variable domain in full, with the rest retrieved from reference TRBV7-9 and TRBJ2-7, is DTGVSQNPRHKITKRGQNVTFRCDPISEHNRLYWYRQTLGQGPEFLTYFQNEAQLEKSRLLSDRFSAERPKGSFSTLEIQRTEQGDSAMYLCASSPGTSGSSSYEQYFGPGTRLTVT.

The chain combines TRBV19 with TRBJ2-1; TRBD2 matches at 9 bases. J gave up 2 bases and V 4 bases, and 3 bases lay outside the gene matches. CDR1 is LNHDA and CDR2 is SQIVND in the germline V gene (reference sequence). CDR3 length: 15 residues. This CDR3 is CASSKAGGAYNEQFF. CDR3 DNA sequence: TGTGCCAGTAGTAAGGCGGGAGGGGCCTACAATGAGCAGTTCTTC. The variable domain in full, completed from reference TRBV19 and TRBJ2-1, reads DGGITQSPKYLFRKEGQNVTLSCEQNLNHDAMYWYRQDPGQGLRLIYYSQIVNDFQKGDIAEGYSVSREKKESFPLTVTSAQKNPTAFYLCASSKAGGAYNEQFFGPGTRLTVL.

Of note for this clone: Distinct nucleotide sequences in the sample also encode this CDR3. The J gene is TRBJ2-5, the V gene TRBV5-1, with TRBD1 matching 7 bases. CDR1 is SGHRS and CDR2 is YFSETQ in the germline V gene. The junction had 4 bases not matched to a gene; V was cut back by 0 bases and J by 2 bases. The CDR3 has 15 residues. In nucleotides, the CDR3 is TGCGCCAGCAGCTTGGGAGGGACAGCTCAAGAGACCCAGTACTTC. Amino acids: CASSLGGTAQETQYF.

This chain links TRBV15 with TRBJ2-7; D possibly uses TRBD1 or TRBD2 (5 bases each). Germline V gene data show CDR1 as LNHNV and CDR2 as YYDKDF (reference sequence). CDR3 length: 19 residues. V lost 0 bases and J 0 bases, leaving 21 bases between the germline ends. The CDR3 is CATSRDLLRGLLSSYEQYF. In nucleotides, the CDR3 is TGTGCCACCAGCAGAGATCTCCTGAGGGGTTTGCTAAGCTCCTACGAGCAGTACTTC.

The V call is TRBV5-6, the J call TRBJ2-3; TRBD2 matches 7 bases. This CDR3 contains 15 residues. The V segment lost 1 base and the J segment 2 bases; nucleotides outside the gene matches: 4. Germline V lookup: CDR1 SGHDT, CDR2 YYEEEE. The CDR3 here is CASSLRAGITDTQYF. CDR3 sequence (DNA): TGTGCCAGCAGCTTGCGAGCGGGAATCACAGATACGCAGTATTTT.

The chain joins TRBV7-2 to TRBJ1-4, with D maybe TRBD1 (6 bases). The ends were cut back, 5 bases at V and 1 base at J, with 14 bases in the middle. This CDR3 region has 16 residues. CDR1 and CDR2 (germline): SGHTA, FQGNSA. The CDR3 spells CASSTGTKLTNEKLFF. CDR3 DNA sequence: TGTGCCAGCAGCACCGGGACAAAACTAACTAATGAAAAACTGTTTTTT. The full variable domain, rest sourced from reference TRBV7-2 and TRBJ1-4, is GAGVSQSPSNKVTEKGKDVELRCDPISGHTALYWYRQSLGQGLEFLIYFQGNSAPDKSGLPSDRFSAERTGGSVSTLTIQRTQQEDSAVYLCASSTGTKLTNEKLFFGSGTQLSVL.

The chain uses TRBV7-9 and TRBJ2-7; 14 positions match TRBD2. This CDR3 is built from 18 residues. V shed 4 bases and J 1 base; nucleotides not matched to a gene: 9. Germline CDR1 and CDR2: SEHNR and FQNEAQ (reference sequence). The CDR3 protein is CASSSAGTSGSRSYEQYF. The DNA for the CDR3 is TGTGCCAGCAGCTCAGCCGGGACTAGCGGGAGTAGGTCCTACGAGCAGTACTTC.

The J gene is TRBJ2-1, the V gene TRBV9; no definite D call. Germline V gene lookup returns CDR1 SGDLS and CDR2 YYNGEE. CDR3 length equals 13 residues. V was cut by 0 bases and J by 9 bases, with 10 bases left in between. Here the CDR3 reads CASSVDSRGEQFF. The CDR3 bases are TGTGCCAGCAGCGTAGATAGCCGCGGTGAGCAGTTCTTC.

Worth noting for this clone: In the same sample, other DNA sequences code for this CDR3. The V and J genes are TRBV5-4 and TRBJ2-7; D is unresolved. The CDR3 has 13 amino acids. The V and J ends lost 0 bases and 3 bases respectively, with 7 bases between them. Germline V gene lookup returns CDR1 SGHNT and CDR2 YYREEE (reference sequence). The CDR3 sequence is CASSLGQDYEQYF. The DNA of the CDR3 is TGTGCCAGCAGCTTGGGGCAGGACTACGAGCAGTACTTC.

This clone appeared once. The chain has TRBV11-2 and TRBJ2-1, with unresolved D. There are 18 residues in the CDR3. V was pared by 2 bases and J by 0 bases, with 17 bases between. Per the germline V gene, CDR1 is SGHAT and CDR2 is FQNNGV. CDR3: CASSLNFGRRSSYNEQFF. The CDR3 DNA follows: TGTGCCAGCAGCTTAAACTTCGGACGAAGGAGCTCCTACAATGAGCAGTTCTTC.